Listed below are T cell receptor beta chains from one sample, sequenced in a study of blood T cell repertoires in COVID-19. Profiled with immunoSEQ multiplex PCR; TCRdb holds only in-frame clones, not every one. Of 120,000 or so clones listed, about nine tenths are singletons. The sequenced material came from peripheral blood. All receptors come from a middle-aged man with acute or convalescent COVID-19. CDR3s include the opening cysteine and the closing phenylalanine or tryptophan. A D gene is named only where the DNA matches it firmly. The listing skips clone size in some rows; elsewhere it reads once, few, many or a size class.

d_gene	len	j_gene	abundance	v_gene	CDR3aa	CDR3nt
TRBD1	14	TRBJ2-7	.	TRBV19	CASSKGTDSYEQYF	TGTGCCAGTAGTAAGGGGACAGACTCCTACGAGCAGTACTTC
TRBD1	13	TRBJ1-5	.	TRBV4-3	CASSSDRDQPQHF	TGCGCCAGCAGCTCGGACAGGGATCAGCCCCAGCATTTT
.	17	TRBJ2-2	.	TRBV4-1	CASSPFGGDMNTGELFF	TGCGCCAGCAGCCCTTTTGGAGGGGATATGAACACCGGGGAGCTGTTTTTT
.	18	TRBJ1-3	.	TRBV4-1	CASSHHKQDSLSGNTIYF	TGCGCCAGCAGCCACCATAAACAGGACAGCCTCTCTGGAAACACCATATATTTT
.	15	TRBJ2-2	once	TRBV11-3	CASSLDGGYTGELFF	TGTGCCAGCAGCTTAGATGGCGGGTACACCGGGGAGCTGTTTTTT
TRBD1	13	TRBJ1-2	.	TRBV5-4	CASSVPGTATVAF	TGTGCCAGCAGCGTTCCGGGGACAGCCACCGTCGCCTTC
.	14	TRBJ2-7	.	TRBV5-1	CASSPRTRSYEQYF	TGCGCCAGCAGCCCCCGGACTCGCTCCTACGAGCAGTACTTC
.	12	TRBJ1-5	.	TRBV12-3/TRBV12-4	CASRIQNQPQHF	TGTGCCAGCAGGATACAGAATCAGCCCCAGCATTTT
.	18	TRBJ2-3	.	TRBV18	CASSPSRTLEGSTDTQYF	TGTGCCAGCTCACCCTCCCGGACACTGGAAGGGAGCACAGATACGCAGTATTTT
.	13	TRBJ1-2	.	TRBV6-5	CASTGGRTYGYTF	TGTGCCAGCACGGGGGGAAGGACCTATGGCTACACCTTC
TRBD2	13	TRBJ2-5	.	TRBV2	CASSDGRMETQYF	TGTGCCAGCAGCGACGGGAGGATGGAGACCCAGTACTTC
.	14	TRBJ1-6	.	TRBV30	CAWSGGSYNSPLHF	TGTGCCTGGAGCGGCGGTTCCTATAATTCACCCCTCCACTTT
TRBD1	17	TRBJ1-6	.	TRBV19	CASSIGQGARSDSPLHF	TGTGCCAGTAGTATTGGACAGGGGGCGCGTTCGGATTCACCCCTCCACTTT
TRBD1	15	TRBJ1-5	.	TRBV5-6	CASSSGQVGGQPQHF	TGTGCCAGCAGCTCGGGACAGGTAGGGGGTCAGCCCCAGCATTTT
.	15	TRBJ2-1	.	TRBV19	CASSIRRQAYNEQFF	TGTGCCAGTAGTATTAGGAGACAGGCCTACAATGAGCAGTTCTTC
TRBD2	15	TRBJ2-1	.	TRBV3-1/TRBV3-2	CASSPRASGRNEQFF	TGTGCCAGCAGCCCTCGGGCTAGCGGGAGGAATGAGCAGTTCTTC
.	13	TRBJ1-2	.	TRBV10-1	CASSESASYGYTF	TGCGCCAGCAGTGAGTCTGCCAGCTATGGCTACACCTTC
TRBD2	14	TRBJ2-7	.	TRBV30	CAWSKTSGPYEQYF	TGTGCCTGGAGTAAGACTAGCGGACCCTACGAGCAGTACTTC
.	14	TRBJ2-5	.	TRBV19	CASSMNLGDETQYF	TGTGCCAGTAGTATGAATTTGGGCGATGAGACCCAGTACTTC
.	13	TRBJ2-2	.	TRBV6-4	CASREGFTGELFF	TGTGCCTCCAGGGAAGGGTTCACCGGGGAGCTGTTTTTT
TRBD1	14	TRBJ1-4	once	TRBV5-8	CASSPATGDEKLFF	TGTGCCAGCAGCCCAGCGACAGGGGATGAAAAACTGTTTTTT
.	13	TRBJ1-1	many	TRBV11-3	CASSLNRGTEAFF	TGTGCCAGCAGCTTAAACCGAGGGACTGAAGCTTTCTTT
TRBD1	13	TRBJ1-1	.	TRBV19	CASSRQGDTEAFF	TGTGCCAGTAGTCGACAGGGCGACACTGAAGCTTTCTTT
.	14	TRBJ1-4	.	TRBV6-2/TRBV6-3	CASSYLQGSEKLFF	TGTGCCAGCAGTTATCTTCAGGGGAGTGAAAAACTGTTTTTT
.	11	TRBJ2-3	.	TRBV29-1	CSVEYTDTQYF	TGCAGCGTTGAATATACAGATACGCAGTATTTT
.	13	TRBJ1-5	once	TRBV7-8	CASSPGDAQPQHF	TGTGCCAGCAGCCCAGGGGATGCCCAGCCCCAGCATTTT
.	14	TRBJ1-4	.	TRBV25-1	CASPRLVFNEKLFF	TGTGCCAGCCCCCGTTTAGTCTTTAATGAAAAACTGTTTTTT
TRBD2	14	TRBJ2-2	.	TRBV7-2	CASTSGGVTGELFF	TGTGCCAGCACTAGCGGGGGGGTTACCGGGGAGCTGTTTTTT
TRBD1	15	TRBJ2-2	.	TRBV20-1	CSASRTGGTTGELFF	TGCAGTGCTAGTAGGACAGGGGGCACCACCGGGGAGCTGTTTTTT
TRBD1	15	TRBJ2-4	.	TRBV25-1	CASSDRTGHTNIQYF	TGTGCCAGCAGTGACCGGACAGGGCATACAAACATTCAGTACTTC
.	15	TRBJ2-7	.	TRBV29-1	CSVEGGGGLFDEQYF	TGCAGCGTTGAGGGGGGTGGAGGTCTGTTTGACGAGCAGTACTTC
.	14	TRBJ1-4	.	TRBV27	CASSARFVGEKLFF	TGTGCCAGCAGTGCCAGGTTTGTCGGTGAAAAACTGTTTTTT
.	14	TRBJ2-7	.	TRBV9	CASSLGGVAYEQYF	TGTGCCAGCAGCCTGGGCGGGGTCGCCTACGAGCAGTACTTC
.	15	TRBJ1-2	.	TRBV5-1	CASSLQQGGNYGYTF	TGCGCCAGCAGCTTGCAACAGGGTGGGAACTATGGCTACACCTTC
.	14	TRBJ1-2	once	TRBV19	CASSLLDRLYGYTF	TGTGCCAGTAGCCTCCTGGACCGACTATATGGCTACACCTTC